These T cell receptor beta chains were read from a single sample in a study of regulatory T cells in long-lasting Graves disease. TCRdb reprocessed the multiplex PCR reads via MiXCR and lists one record per CDR3 protein. The sample shows 400,000 to 500,000 distinct CDR3 sequences, less than 25% of them seen only once. Specimen: peripheral blood mononuclear cells (PBMCs), collected when the disease was refractory, from a patient treated with antithyroid drugs. The receptors were sampled from a female donor with Graves disease. Both conserved end residues are part of each CDR3. The D gene is left open where the match is weak. Only part of the rows carry a size: once, few, many, or a class if the clone is expanded.

cdr3_length j_call d_call v_call clone_size cdr3_nt cdr3_aa
15 TRBJ2-1 - TRBV2 - TGTGCCAGCACTCTTGGGGCTACTAGCTACAATGAGCAGTTCTTC CASTLGATSYNEQFF
14 TRBJ2-7 TRBD2 TRBV19 - TGTGCCAGTTCCGGACTAGCGGGAGTAGTGGAGCAGTACTTC CASSGLAGVVEQYF
13 TRBJ1-2 - TRBV19 many TGTGCCAGTAGTATCCGTCAAGGCTATGGCTACACCTTC CASSIRQGYGYTF
15 TRBJ2-1 - TRBV19 - TGTGCCAGTAGTATCATCCCCTCTCACGGCAATGAGCAGTTCTTC CASSIIPSHGNEQFF
15 TRBJ1-5 - TRBV5-1 many TGCGCCAGCAGCTTGGTCGGGGGGCCCAATCAGCCCCAGCATTTT CASSLVGGPNQPQHF
16 TRBJ2-1 TRBD1 TRBV7-2 - TGTGCCAGCAGTTCACCAATGGGGACAGGGTACAATGAGCAGTTCTTC CASSSPMGTGYNEQFF
16 TRBJ2-7 - TRBV5-1 few TGCGCCAGCAGCTTGGTGTTTCGGGGGCGCTCCTACGAGCAGTACTTC CASSLVFRGRSYEQYF
19 TRBJ1-5 TRBD1 TRBV19 few TGTGCCAGTAGCAAAGGGCCTTTTGGGGACAGGGCCCTCAATCAGCCCCAGCATTTT CASSKGPFGDRALNQPQHF
16 TRBJ2-2 - TRBV4-1 - TGCGCCAGCAGCCAACAGGCCGCGAGCGGTGCCGGGGAGCTGTTTTTT CASSQQAASGAGELFF
13 TRBJ1-2 - TRBV19 few TGTGCCAGTAGAGATCCCGGCGGCTATGGCTACACCTTC CASRDPGGYGYTF
13 TRBJ2-7 TRBD1 TRBV10-1 - TGCGCCAGCAGTGAGGCGACAGGGCGAGAGCAGTACTTC CASSEATGREQYF
13 TRBJ2-4 - TRBV7-9 - TGTGCCAGCAGCCCAGGAGGAGCGGACATTCAGTACTTC CASSPGGADIQYF
15 TRBJ2-5 - TRBV28 many TGTGCCAGCAGTCAAAGGGGCCCAAGCCAAGAGACCCAGTACTTC CASSQRGPSQETQYF
15 TRBJ2-1 - TRBV9 many TGTGCCAGCAGCGTAGAAGCAGCCTCCTACAATGAGCAGTTCTTC CASSVEAASYNEQFF
14 TRBJ2-7 TRBD1 TRBV6-1 many TGTGCCAGCGGGGACGGACAGGACTCCTACGAGCAGTACTTC CASGDGQDSYEQYF
14 TRBJ1-6 - TRBV2 many TGTGCCAGCAGTGGGGGCCAGGGAAATTCACCCCTCCACTTT CASSGGQGNSPLHF
14 TRBJ2-5 - TRBV7-2 many TGTGCCAGCAGCTTAGCTACAGGCCAAGAGACCCAGTACTTC CASSLATGQETQYF
16 TRBJ2-7 TRBD2 TRBV19 few TGTGCCAGTAGTACCTCCGGGGCGGGAGGTGGTTACGAGCAGTACTTC CASSTSGAGGGYEQYF
12 TRBJ1-4 - TRBV28 many TGTGCCAGCAGGGCCTTAGGTGAAAAACTGTTTTTT CASRALGEKLFF
22 TRBJ2-7 TRBD1 TRBV2 - TGTGCCAGCAGTGAAGCGCTCAGTATGGGAGTTATGAGGGGGCGATTCTCCTACGAGCAGTACTTC CASSEALSMGVMRGRFSYEQYF
13 TRBJ2-7 - TRBV28 many TGTGCCAGCAGTTTGAACCCCTCCTACGAGCAGTACTTC CASSLNPSYEQYF
16 TRBJ2-2 - TRBV10-3 few TGTGCCATCAGTGAGTCAATGGGCGCGAACACCGGGGAGCTGTTTTTT CAISESMGANTGELFF
16 TRBJ1-1 TRBD1 TRBV12-3/TRBV12-4 many TGTGCCAGCAGGGCGACAGGGGGCGCTGGGGGCACTGAAGCTTTCTTT CASRATGGAGGTEAFF
13 TRBJ1-5 - TRBV28 many TGTGCCAGCAGGTGGACAGAGAATCAGCCCCAGCATTTT CASRWTENQPQHF
13 TRBJ2-7 - TRBV6-9 - TGTGCCAGCAGTTGGGGGACGGGCTACGAGCAGCACTTC CASSWGTGYEQHF
21 TRBJ2-4 - TRBV5-1 - TGCGCCAGCAGCTTGCCGGGCGACCTCGGGGGTGTCTTAGGGGCCAAAAACATTCAGTACTTC CASSLPGDLGGVLGAKNIQYF